This TCR beta chain was recovered during a study of neurological immune-mediated disorders. General study results and limits: The most TCR clonal expansion was seen in HTLV-1-associated myelopathy, and the least was seen in multiple sclerosis, which fell below healthy controls. Among 34 multiple sclerosis patients, phylogenetic grouping put the repertoires of 18 into a single related-CDR3 cluster, a possible signature.

Preparation of the unsorted libraries drew on 2 million PBMCs stored at -80 C. In this sample, this clonotype turned up many times. Antigen: not known. TCRdb re-derived calls from the 5' RACE reads in MiXCR, one entry per CDR3 protein. The table has around 130,000 distinct CDR3 sequences, 3.2% seen once; the top ten hold over 1%. Looked up from germline, CDR1 is DFQATT and CDR2 is SNEGSKA (reference sequence). This CDR3 contains 12 residues. Trimming took off 2 bases at V and 3 bases at J, with 8 bases between the two ends. This TCR was sampled from a woman aged 25 to 39 with multiple sclerosis. Material for sequencing was PBMCs. This chain uses TRBV20-1 with TRBJ2-7, with D unclear. Here the CDR3 DNA reads TGCAGTGCTAGAACAATTGTCTACGAGCAGTACTTC. The encoded protein is CSARTIVYEQYF.